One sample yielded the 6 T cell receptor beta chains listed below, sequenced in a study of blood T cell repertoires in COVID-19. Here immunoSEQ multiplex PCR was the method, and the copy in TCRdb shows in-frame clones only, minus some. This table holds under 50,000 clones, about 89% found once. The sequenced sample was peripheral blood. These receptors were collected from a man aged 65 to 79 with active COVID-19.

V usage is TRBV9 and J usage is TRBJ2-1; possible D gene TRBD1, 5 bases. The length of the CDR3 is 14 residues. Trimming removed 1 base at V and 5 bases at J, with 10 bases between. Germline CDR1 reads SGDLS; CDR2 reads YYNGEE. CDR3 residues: CASSVSDTHNEQFF. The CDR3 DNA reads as TGTGCCAGCAGCGTATCGGACACCCACAATGAGCAGTTCTTC. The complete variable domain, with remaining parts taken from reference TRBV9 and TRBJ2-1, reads DSGVTQTPKHLITATGQRVTLRCSPRSGDLSVYWYQQSLDQGLQFLIQYYNGEERAKGNILERFSAQQFPDLHSELNLSSLELGDSALYFCASSVSDTHNEQFFGPGTRLTVL.

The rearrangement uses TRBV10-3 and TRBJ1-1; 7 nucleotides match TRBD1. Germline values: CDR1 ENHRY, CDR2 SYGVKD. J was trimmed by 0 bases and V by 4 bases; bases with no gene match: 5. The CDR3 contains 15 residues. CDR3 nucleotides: TGTGCCATCAGTGGGGACAGCCTAATGAACACTGAAGCTTTCTTT. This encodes CAISGDSLMNTEAFF.

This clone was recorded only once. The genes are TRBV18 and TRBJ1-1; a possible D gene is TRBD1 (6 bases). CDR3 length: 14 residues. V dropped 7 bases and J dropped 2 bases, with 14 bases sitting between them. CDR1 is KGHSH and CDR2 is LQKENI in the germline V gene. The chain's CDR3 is CASFDPGHNTEAFF. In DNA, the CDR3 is TGTGCCAGCTTTGATCCGGGACACAACACTGAAGCTTTCTTT.

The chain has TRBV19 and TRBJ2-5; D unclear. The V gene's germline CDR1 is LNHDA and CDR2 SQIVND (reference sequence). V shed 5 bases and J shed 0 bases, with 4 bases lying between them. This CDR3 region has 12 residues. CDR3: CASSEDQETQYF. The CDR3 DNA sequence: TGTGCCAGTAGTGAGGACCAAGAGACCCAGTACTTC.

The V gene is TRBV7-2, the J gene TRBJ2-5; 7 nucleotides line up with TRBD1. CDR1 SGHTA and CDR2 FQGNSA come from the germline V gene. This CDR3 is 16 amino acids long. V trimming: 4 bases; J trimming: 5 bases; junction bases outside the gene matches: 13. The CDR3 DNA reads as TGTGCCAGCAGCTCATACCTCAGGGGGTCTGGGGAGACCCAGTACTTC. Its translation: CASSSYLRGSGETQYF.

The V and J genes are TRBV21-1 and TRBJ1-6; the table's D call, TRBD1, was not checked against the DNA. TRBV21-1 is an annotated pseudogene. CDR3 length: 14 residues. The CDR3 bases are TGTGCCAGCAGCAATATGCAGGGGTGTTCACCCCTCCACTTT. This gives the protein CASSNMQGCSPLHF.